A single sample gave rise to the 20 T cell receptor beta chains below, sequenced in a study of T cell changes during pregnancy in multiple sclerosis. Data came from immunoSEQ multiplex PCR; TCRdb stores just in-frame clones and leaves some out. Found here are about 49,000 clones, roughly 89% of them singletons; the top ten hold less than 6.5%. The sequences come from peripheral blood, collected after pregnancy. The source of these receptors is a female donor in good health, enrolled as a control in a pregnancy study.

The chain is built from TRBV27 and TRBJ2-2; 10 positions match TRBD2. V trimming: 2 bases; J trimming: 5 bases; junction bases outside the gene matches: 8. CDR1 is MNHEY and CDR2 is SMNVEV in the germline V gene (reference sequence). This CDR3 contains 17 residues. CDR3 in amino acids: CASSLEQRGGWTGELFF. The DNA for the CDR3 is TGTGCCAGCAGTTTAGAACAGCGGGGGGGCTGGACCGGGGAGCTGTTTTTT.

Only a few counts were recorded for this clone. The chain recombines TRBV27 with TRBJ2-7; D might be TRBD2 (5 bases). The CDR3 totals 13 residues. V dropped 0 bases and J dropped 7 bases, with 10 bases sitting between them. Germline loops: CDR1 MNHEY, CDR2 SMNVEV (reference sequence). The CDR3 nucleotides are TGTGCCAGCAGTTTATCGAGGGTGGAGGAGCAGTACTTC. This encodes CASSLSRVEEQYF.

The chain is built from TRBV30 and TRBJ2-5; 13 bases map to TRBD2. CDR3 size: 18 residues. Germline V gives CDR1 GTSNPN, CDR2 SVGIG (reference sequence). With V trimmed by 0 bases and J by 2 bases, 9 bases remained unmatched. The CDR3 region is CAWSVLRTSGRQQETQYF. The CDR3 region has the DNA TGTGCCTGGAGTGTACTTAGGACTAGCGGGAGACAACAAGAGACCCAGTACTTC.

V gene TRBV7-9 combines with J gene TRBJ1-1; no firm D call. With 6 bases removed from V and 10 bases from J, the gap between germline ends came to 27 bases. CDR3 length: 16 amino acids. Germline V gives CDR1 SEHNR, CDR2 FQNEAQ (reference sequence). This CDR3 is CASRYETRDSSWGAFF. Written as DNA, the CDR3 is TGTGCCAGCAGATACGAAACCCGGGATTCTTCCTGGGGAGCTTTCTTT.

The table lists this clone with a count of one. The chain has TRBV5-4 and TRBJ2-7, with TRBD2 identical over 14 bases. Germline V gives CDR1 SGHNT, CDR2 YYREEE (reference sequence). V lost 3 bases and J lost 4; bases outside the gene matches: 3. The CDR3 contains 15 residues. CDR3 in amino acids: CASSSGLAGVYEQYF. CDR3 bases: TGTGCCAGCAGCTCGGGACTAGCGGGAGTTTACGAGCAGTACTTC.

J is TRBJ1-1 and V is TRBV7-8, with 8 bases that match TRBD1. The V gene end was trimmed by 4 bases and the J gene end by 1 base; junction bases not matched to a gene: 5. Looked up from germline, CDR1 is SGHVS and CDR2 is FQNEAQ. The CDR3 runs 15 residues. This CDR3 is CASSYTGGGNTEAFF. As DNA, the CDR3 is TGTGCCAGCAGCTATACAGGGGGAGGGAACACTGAAGCTTTCTTT.

The CDR3 nucleotides read TGTGCCAGCACCAAGTCCCCCCAGAATAATGAAAAACTGTTTTTT. Protein sequence: CASTKSPQNNEKLFF. The chain employs TRBV7-2 and TRBJ1-4; D unresolved. Per germline, CDR1 SGHTA and CDR2 FQGNSA. This CDR3 comprises 15 residues. V was trimmed by 7 bases and J by 4 bases, leaving 16 bases between them.

J is TRBJ2-1 and V is TRBV9, with TRBD2 matching over 9 bases. V gave up 1 base and J gave up 6 bases; unmatched junction bases: 14. This CDR3 is built from 18 residues. Germline V CDR1 and CDR2: SGDLS, YYNGEE. CDR3 region: CASSVTPSGTLLSNEQFF. CDR3 sequence (DNA): TGTGCCAGCAGCGTAACGCCTAGCGGGACCCTCCTGTCCAATGAGCAGTTCTTC. Complete variable domain (other parts from reference TRBV9 and TRBJ2-1): DSGVTQTPKHLITATGQRVTLRCSPRSGDLSVYWYQQSLDQGLQFLIQYYNGEERAKGNILERFSAQQFPDLHSELNLSSLELGDSALYFCASSVTPSGTLLSNEQFFGPGTRLTVL.

The chain is built from TRBV5-6 and TRBJ2-5, with 7 positions matching TRBD2. After removal of 3 bases from V and 4 bases from J, the junction contained 9 bases not matched to a gene. CDR1 SGHDT and CDR2 YYEEEE come from the germline V gene. The CDR3 extends over 15 amino acids. The CDR3 DNA reads TGTGCCAGCAGCTGGACTAGATTGGAGTCAGAGACCCAGTACTTC. This translates into CASSWTRLESETQYF.

The V call is TRBV7-2, the J call TRBJ1-2, with D perhaps matching TRBD1 (5 bases). V dropped 4 bases and J dropped 8 bases, with 20 bases sitting between them. This CDR3 region has 15 residues. Germline assignment: CDR1 SGHTA and CDR2 FQGNSA. CDR3 bases: TGTGCCAGCAGCTCGGCCGGGGGAGGGAGGGACGGCTACACCTTC. Translated: CASSSAGGGRDGYTF.

The DNA for the CDR3 is TGTGCCAGCAGTTTACAGTTCGGACTAGGAGATGAGCAGTTCTTC. This sequence encodes CASSLQFGLGDEQFF. V and J are TRBV27 and TRBJ2-1; 7 bases align to TRBD2. V shed 2 bases, J shed 8 bases, and the junction held 9 bases outside the gene matches. The germline CDR1 and CDR2 sequences are MNHEY and SMNVEV (reference sequence). The CDR3 has 15 residues.

This rearrangement joins TRBV12-5 to TRBJ2-7; 13 bases agree with TRBD2. The germline CDR1 and CDR2 sequences are LGHNT and FRNRAP. The ends lost 6 bases at V and 0 bases at J; junction bases unmatched: 11. The length of the CDR3 is 18 residues. The CDR3 loop is CASGLGGLAGASSYEQYF. CDR3 nucleotides: TGTGCTAGTGGCCTCGGCGGACTAGCGGGGGCGAGCTCCTACGAGCAGTACTTC.

The chain has TRBV23-1 and TRBJ1-2; D not certain. TRBV23-1 is given ORF status, its function remaining uncertain. Trimming left V 2 bases short and J 7 bases short, with 5 bases between. The CDR3 contains 11 residues. The CDR3 here is CASSQPGGYTF. The CDR3 nucleotides read TGCGCCAGCAGTCAACCCGGTGGCTACACCTTC.

This clone was observed a single time. This chain connects TRBV28 to TRBJ2-5, with 8 bases matching TRBD1. V trimming: 10 bases; J trimming: 5 bases; junction bases outside the gene matches: 9. Germline lookup yields CDR1 MDHEN and CDR2 SYDVKM. The CDR3 runs to 13 residues. CDR3: CATKDRDGETQYF. The DNA of the CDR3 is TGTGCCACCAAGGACAGGGACGGGGAGACCCAGTACTTC.

On this clone itself: One end of the junction fails to match germline, which may point to a read error. The rearrangement uses TRBV7-6 and TRBJ2-7; 9 positions agree with TRBD1. In germline, CDR1 is SGHVS, CDR2 FNYEAQ. CDR3 length: 15 residues. The CDR3 coding sequence is TGTGCCAGCAGCATAGCGCCGGGACAGGGCTACGAGCAGTACTTC. Translating gives CASSIAPGQGYEQYF. The entire variable domain, with the rest obtained from reference TRBV7-6 and TRBJ2-7, is as follows: GAGVSQSPRYKVTKRGQDVALRCDPISGHVSLYWYRQALGQGPEFLTYFNYEAQQDKSGLPNDRFSAERPEGSISTLTIQRTEQRDSAMYRCASSIAPGQGYEQYFGPGTRLTVT.

CDR3 in amino acids: CASSAVLAREGRGGELFF. The CDR3 DNA reads TGTGCCAGCAGCGCGGTCCTTGCGCGGGAGGGCCGGGGCGGGGAGCTGTTTTTT. This sequence joins TRBV9 and TRBJ2-2, with 9 nucleotides matching TRBD2. The CDR3 loop spans 18 amino acids. V shed 3 bases, J shed 7 bases, and the junction held 16 bases outside the gene matches. Germline CDR1 is SGDLS and CDR2 is YYNGEE.

V usage is TRBV4-1 and J usage is TRBJ2-3, with 8 positions matching TRBD2. Looked up from germline, CDR1 is MGHRA and CDR2 is YSYEKL. Losses at the gene ends were 2 bases for V and 5 bases for J; bases not matched to a gene: 6. The CDR3 has 15 residues. CDR3 coding DNA: TGCGCCAGCAGCCAACGCGGGGGGCGGATAGATACGCAGTATTTT. Protein: CASSQRGGRIDTQYF.

This clone was found once. The chain has TRBV5-8 and TRBJ1-1, with D perhaps matching TRBD1 (6 bases). Germline CDR1 is SGHTS and CDR2 is YDEGEE. The CDR3 totals 14 residues. The V end lost 2 bases, the J end lost 1 base, and 9 bases lay between the germline ends. The CDR3 loop reads CASSFGQQNTEAFF. The CDR3 DNA follows: TGTGCCAGCAGCTTCGGACAGCAGAACACTGAAGCTTTCTTT.

The chain employs TRBV5-1 and TRBJ2-3; a weak D match, TRBD1 (5 bases). This CDR3 region has 16 residues. V was trimmed by 4 bases and J by 3 bases, leaving 18 bases between them. Per germline, CDR1 SGHRS and CDR2 YFSETQ. The CDR3 nucleotides are TGCGCCAGCAGCCAAGACATTCGACAGTGGACAGATACGCAGTATTTT. This encodes CASSQDIRQWTDTQYF.

This chain uses TRBV5-4 with TRBJ2-2; 9 bases map to TRBD2. V shed 3 bases, J shed 4 bases, and the junction held 10 bases outside the gene matches. The CDR3 runs 17 residues. Per the germline V gene, CDR1 is SGHNT and CDR2 is YYREEE (reference sequence). CDR3 protein: CASSSLSRGGSTGELFF. Here the CDR3 DNA reads TGTGCCAGCAGCTCTCTCTCGCGGGGGGGAAGCACCGGGGAGCTGTTTTTT. Together with reference TRBV5-4 and TRBJ2-2, the CDR3 gives the full variable domain: ETGVTQSPTHLIKTRGQQVTLRCSSQSGHNTVSWYQQALGQGPQFIFQYYREEENGRGNFPPRFSGLQFPNYSSELNVNALELDDSALYLCASSSLSRGGSTGELFFGEGSRLTVL.